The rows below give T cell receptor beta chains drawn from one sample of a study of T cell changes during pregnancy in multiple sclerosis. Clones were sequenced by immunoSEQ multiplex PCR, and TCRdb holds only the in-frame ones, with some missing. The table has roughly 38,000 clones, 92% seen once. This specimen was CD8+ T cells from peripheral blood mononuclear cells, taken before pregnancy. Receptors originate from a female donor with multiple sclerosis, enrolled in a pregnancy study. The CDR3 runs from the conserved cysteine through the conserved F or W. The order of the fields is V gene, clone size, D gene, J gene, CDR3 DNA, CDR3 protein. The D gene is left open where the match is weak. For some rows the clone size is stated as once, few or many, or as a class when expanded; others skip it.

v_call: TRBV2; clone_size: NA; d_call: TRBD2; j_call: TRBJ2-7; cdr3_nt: TGTGCCAGCAGTGAGGGACTAGCTGGTAACGAGCAGTACTTC; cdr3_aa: CASSEGLAGNEQYF
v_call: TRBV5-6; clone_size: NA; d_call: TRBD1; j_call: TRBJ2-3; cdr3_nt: TGTGCCAGCAGCAGACAGGGAGGCACAGATACGCAGTATTTT; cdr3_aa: CASSRQGGTDTQYF
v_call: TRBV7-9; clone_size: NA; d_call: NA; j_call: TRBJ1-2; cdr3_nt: TGTGCCAGCAGCTCCCGGGGGAGATCTAACTATGGCTACACCTTC; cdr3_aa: CASSSRGRSNYGYTF
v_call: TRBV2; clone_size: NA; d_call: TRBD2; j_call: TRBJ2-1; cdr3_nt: TGTGCCAGCACCCCGACTAGCGGGAGCTCCTACAATGAGCAGTTCTTC; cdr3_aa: CASTPTSGSSYNEQFF
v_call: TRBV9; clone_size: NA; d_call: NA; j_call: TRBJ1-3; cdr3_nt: TGTGCCAGCAGCGTAGCTCCGTTTATCTCTGGAAACACCATATATTTT; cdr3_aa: CASSVAPFISGNTIYF
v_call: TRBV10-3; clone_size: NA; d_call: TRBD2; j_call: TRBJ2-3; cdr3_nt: TGTGCCATCAGGAAGTGGACTAGCGGGGATATTAACACAGATACGCAGTATTTT; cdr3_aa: CAIRKWTSGDINTDTQYF
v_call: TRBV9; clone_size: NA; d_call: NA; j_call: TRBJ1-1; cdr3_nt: TGTGCCAGCAGCACGTTCGGTAATTCGAACACTGAAGCTTTCTTT; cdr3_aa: CASSTFGNSNTEAFF
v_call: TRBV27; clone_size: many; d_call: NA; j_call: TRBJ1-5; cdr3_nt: TGTGCCAGCAGTCCCTTAGAGGGGGGGGTCAATCAGCCCCAGCATTTT; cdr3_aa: CASSPLEGGVNQPQHF
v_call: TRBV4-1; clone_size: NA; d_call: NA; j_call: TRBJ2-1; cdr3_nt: TGCGCCAGCAGCCAAGATAGCGCCGGCTACAATGAGCAGTTCTTC; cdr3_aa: CASSQDSAGYNEQFF
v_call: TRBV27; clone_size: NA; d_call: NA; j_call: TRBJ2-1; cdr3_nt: TGTGCCAGCAGTTACCAGGGTGCCAATGAGCAGTTCTTC; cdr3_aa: CASSYQGANEQFF
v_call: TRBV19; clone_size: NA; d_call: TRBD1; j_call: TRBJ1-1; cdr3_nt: TGTGCCAGTAGGTACAGACAGGGGACCACTGAAGCTTTCTTT; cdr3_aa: CASRYRQGTTEAFF
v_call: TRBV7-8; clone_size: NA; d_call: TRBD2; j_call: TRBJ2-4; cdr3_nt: TGTGCCAGCAGCTTCGGGAGGTTCAAAAACATTCAGTACTTC; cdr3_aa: CASSFGRFKNIQYF
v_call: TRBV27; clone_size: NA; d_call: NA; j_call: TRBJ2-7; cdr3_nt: TGTGCCAGCGGATCCGGGGGTCCCCATTACGAGCAGTACTTC; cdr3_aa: CASGSGGPHYEQYF
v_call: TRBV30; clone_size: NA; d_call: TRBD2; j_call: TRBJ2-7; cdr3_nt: TGTGCCTGGAGTGGGCTAGCGGGAGGCTACGAGCAGTACTTC; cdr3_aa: CAWSGLAGGYEQYF
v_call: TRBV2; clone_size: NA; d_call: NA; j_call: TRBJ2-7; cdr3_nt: TGTGCCAGCGGGACATTATTATACTACGAGCAGTACTTC; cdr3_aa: CASGTLLYYEQYF
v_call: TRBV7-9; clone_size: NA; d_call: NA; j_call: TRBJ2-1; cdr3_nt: TGTGCCAGCAGCCCGGCCGGGACTTACTTGGGGAATGAGCAGTTCTTC; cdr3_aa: CASSPAGTYLGNEQFF
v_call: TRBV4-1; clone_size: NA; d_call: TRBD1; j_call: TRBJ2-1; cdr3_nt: TGCGCCAGCAGCCAAGACCGGGACAGAATATACAATGAGCAGTTCTTC; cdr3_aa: CASSQDRDRIYNEQFF
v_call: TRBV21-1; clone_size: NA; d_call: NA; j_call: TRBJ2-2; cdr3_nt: TGTGCCAGCAGTCGGGGGGCCGGGGAGCTGTTTTTT; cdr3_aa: CASSRGAGELFF
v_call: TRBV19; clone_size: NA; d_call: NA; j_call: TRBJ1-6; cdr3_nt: TGTGCCAGTAAAACAGGTTTCAGCTCCTATAATTCACCCCTCCACTTT; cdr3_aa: CASKTGFSSYNSPLHF
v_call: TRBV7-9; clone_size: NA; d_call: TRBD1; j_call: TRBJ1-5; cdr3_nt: TGTGCCAGCAGCTTAGAGACAGGGGATAGCAATCAGCCCCAGCATTTT; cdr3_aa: CASSLETGDSNQPQHF
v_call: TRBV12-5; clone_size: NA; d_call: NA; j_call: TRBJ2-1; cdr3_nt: TGTGCTAGTGGTTCAAACGGCAATGAGCAGTTCTTC; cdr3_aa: CASGSNGNEQFF
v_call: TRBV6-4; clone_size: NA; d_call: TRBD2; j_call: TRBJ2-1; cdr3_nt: TGTGCCAGCAGTCCTGAGGCTAGCGGGAGCTCTGAGCAGTTCTTC; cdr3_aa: CASSPEASGSSEQFF
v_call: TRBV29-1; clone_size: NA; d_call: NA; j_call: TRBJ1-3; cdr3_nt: TGCAGCGTTGACGGGGGGAAAAGCTCTGGAAACACCATATATTTT; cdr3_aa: CSVDGGKSSGNTIYF
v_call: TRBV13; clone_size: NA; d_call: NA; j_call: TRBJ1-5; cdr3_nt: TGTGCCAGCAGCCGGAGCGGACTCAATCAGCCCCAGCATTTT; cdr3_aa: CASSRSGLNQPQHF